The clone carrying this TCR beta chain was counted a few times. Antigen: not known. Using its own MiXCR run on the reads, TCRdb lists one record per CDR3 protein. The table shows about 27,000 distinct CDR3 sequences, with 19% occurring only once. This sample is drawn from a study of T cell repertoires in cytomegalovirus infection. Study-wide context: Recently described HLA-C-restricted plus well-studied HLA-B-restricted CMV epitopes were used. TCR beta signatures that were public indicated CMV infection and matching HLA type.

Study-level points and caveats: In two of eight donors, the top clonotype was HLA-C-restricted CMV-specific. Carriers of CMV and the relevant HLA type were discriminated by public TCR beta frequency.

This CDR3 is built from 14 residues. V lost 6 bases to trimming and J lost 4 bases; unmatched junction nucleotides: 5. Germline CDR1 reads MNHNY; CDR2 reads SVGAGI (reference sequence). The sample was CD8+ T cells from cultured PBMCs, taken from culture after CMV antigen stimulation. The receptor was derived from a human donor in good health (CMV status not recorded). Some clones in this sample may be carry-over from other donors' samples. The V and J genes are TRBV6-6 and TRBJ2-2; TRBD1 matches 7 bases. CDR3 coding DNA: TGTGCCAGCAGCCCAGGGGGTCCCACCGGGGAGCTGTTTTTT. Protein sequence: CASSPGGPTGELFF.